This T cell receptor (beta chain) was captured by sequencing in a study of blood T cell repertoires in COVID-19. About the research overall: Whether acute or convalescent, the COVID-19 samples came from the United States, Italy and Spain. PBMCs, B-cell-depleted T cells, or T cells were the source of the cDNA or gDNA that made up the material.

About this clone itself: Other DNA variants within this sample encode the same CDR3.

As handled by the study authors: Amplified reference gene primers provided the basis for estimating nucleated cell counts. Using immunoSEQ multiplex PCR, the repertoire was profiled, and TCRdb retains in-frame clones only, with some absent. V, J and clone size are those of that table, while D and trimming were read from the DNA. The table has approximately 220,000 clones, 86% seen once. V lost 1 base, J lost 5 bases, and 0 bases stayed unmatched. The CDR3 runs 13 residues. CDR1 and CDR2 from the germline V gene are SGHTA and FQGNSA. All enrollees were about 18 to 89 years old and from 20 to 25 US areas.

Input material: PBMCs or T cells enriched from blood (not recorded which). This chain links TRBV7-2 with TRBJ1-2, with 8 positions matching TRBD1. The TCR sequence derives from a woman aged 40 to 55 with acute COVID-19. This CDR3 reads CASSLGQGYGYTF. In nucleotides, the CDR3 is TGTGCCAGCAGCTTAGGACAGGGGTATGGCTACACCTTC. The full variable domain, its missing parts supplied by reference TRBV7-2 and TRBJ1-2, is GAGVSQSPSNKVTEKGKDVELRCDPISGHTALYWYRQSLGQGLEFLIYFQGNSAPDKSGLPSDRFSAERTGGSVSTLTIQRTQQEDSAVYLCASSLGQGYGYTFGSGTRLTVV.